This T cell receptor (beta chain) was sequenced for a study of blood T cell repertoires in COVID-19. The repertoire was sequenced with immunoSEQ multiplex PCR; TCRdb's copy has only in-frame clones and lacks some. The repertoire has around 80,000 clones, 75% to 95% of them found once; the top ten carry about 0.83%. V lost 1 base, J lost 9 bases, and 5 bases stayed unmatched. The CDR3 has 15 amino acids. CDR1 is MGHRA and CDR2 is YSYEKL in the germline V gene. The sequence was obtained from a woman at least 80 years old with acute or convalescent COVID-19. The source material was peripheral blood. The chain has TRBV4-1 and TRBJ1-6; 8 positions agree with TRBD1. The CDR3 DNA is TGCGCCAGCAGCCAAGGACCAGGGGGCTCTTCACCCCTCCACTTT. Its translation is CASSQGPGGSSPLHF.